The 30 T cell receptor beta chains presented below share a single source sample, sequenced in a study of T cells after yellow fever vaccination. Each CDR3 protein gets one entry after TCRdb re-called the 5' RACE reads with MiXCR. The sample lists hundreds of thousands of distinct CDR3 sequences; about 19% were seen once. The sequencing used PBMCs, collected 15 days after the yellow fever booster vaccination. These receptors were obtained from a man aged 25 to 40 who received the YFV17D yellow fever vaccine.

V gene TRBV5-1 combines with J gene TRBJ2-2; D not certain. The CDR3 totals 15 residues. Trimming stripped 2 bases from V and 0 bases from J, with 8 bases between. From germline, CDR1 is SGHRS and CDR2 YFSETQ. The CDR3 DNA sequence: TGCGCCAGCAGCTTTATCGGGTCGAACACCGGGGAGCTGTTTTTT. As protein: CASSFIGSNTGELFF.

The CDR3 coding sequence is TGTGCCAGCAGCGAGGGGGCAGGACCCCTTTCCTACGAGCAGTACTTC. This translates into CASSEGAGPLSYEQYF. The chain combines TRBV9 with TRBJ2-7; 7 bases line up with TRBD1. After removal of 3 bases from V and 1 base from J, the junction contained 10 bases not matched to a gene. Germline V lookup: CDR1 SGDLS, CDR2 YYNGEE. The CDR3 has 16 amino acids.

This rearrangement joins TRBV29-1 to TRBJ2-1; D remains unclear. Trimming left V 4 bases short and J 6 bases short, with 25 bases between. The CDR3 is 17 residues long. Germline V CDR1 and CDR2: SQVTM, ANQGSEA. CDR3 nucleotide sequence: TGCAGCGTTGTAGTTGATTGGTTGATTTCATCGGGCAATGAGCAGTTCTTC. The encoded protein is CSVVVDWLISSGNEQFF.

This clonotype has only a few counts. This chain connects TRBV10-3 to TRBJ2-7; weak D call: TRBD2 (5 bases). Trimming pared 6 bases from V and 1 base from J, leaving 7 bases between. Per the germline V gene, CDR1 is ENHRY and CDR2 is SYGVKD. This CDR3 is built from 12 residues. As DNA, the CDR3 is TGTGCCATCAGACGGGGATCCTACGAGCAGTACTTC. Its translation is CAIRRGSYEQYF.

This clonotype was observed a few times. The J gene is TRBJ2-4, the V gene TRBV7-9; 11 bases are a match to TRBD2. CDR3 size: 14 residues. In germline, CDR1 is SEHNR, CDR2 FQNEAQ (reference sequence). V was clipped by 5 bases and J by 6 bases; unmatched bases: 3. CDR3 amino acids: CASSHGTSGNIQYF. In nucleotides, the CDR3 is TGTGCCAGCAGCCACGGGACTAGCGGAAACATTCAGTACTTC.

CDR3 bases: TGTGCCAGCAGCGAGGACCTTGTCTCCTACGAGCAGTACTTC. Residues: CASSEDLVSYEQYF. The rearrangement links TRBV9 to TRBJ2-7; no definite D call. CDR3 length: 14 amino acids. V was clipped by 3 bases and J by 0 bases, with 10 bases between them. The germline V gene has CDR1 SGDLS and CDR2 YYNGEE.

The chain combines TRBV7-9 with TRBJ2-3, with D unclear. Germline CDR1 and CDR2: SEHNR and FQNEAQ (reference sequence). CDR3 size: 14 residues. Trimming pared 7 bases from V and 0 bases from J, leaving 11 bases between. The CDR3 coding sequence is TGTGCCAGCACCCAGGCCCGAAGCACAGATACGCAGTATTTT. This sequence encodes CASTQARSTDTQYF.

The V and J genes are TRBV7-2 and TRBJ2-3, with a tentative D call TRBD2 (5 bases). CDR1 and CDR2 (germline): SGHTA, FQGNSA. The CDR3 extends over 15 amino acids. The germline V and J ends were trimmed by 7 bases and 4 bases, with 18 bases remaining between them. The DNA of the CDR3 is TGTGCCAGCACCAAGAGGGTGGGAGTGGCAGATACGCAGTATTTT. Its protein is CASTKRVGVADTQYF.

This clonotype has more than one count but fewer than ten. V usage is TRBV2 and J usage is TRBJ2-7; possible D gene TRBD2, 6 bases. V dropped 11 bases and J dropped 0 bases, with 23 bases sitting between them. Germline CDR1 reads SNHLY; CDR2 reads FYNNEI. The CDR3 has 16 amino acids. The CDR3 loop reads CASTALGSGGSYEQYF. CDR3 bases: TGTGCCTCAACGGCGCTAGGTAGCGGCGGCTCCTACGAGCAGTACTTC.

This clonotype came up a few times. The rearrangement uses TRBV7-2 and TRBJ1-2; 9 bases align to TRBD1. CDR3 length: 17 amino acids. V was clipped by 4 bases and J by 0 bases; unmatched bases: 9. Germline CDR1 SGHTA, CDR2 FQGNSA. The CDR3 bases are TGTGCCAGCAGCTCCTTCCCGGACAGGGGAGCTAACTATGGCTACACCTTC. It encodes CASSSFPDRGANYGYTF.

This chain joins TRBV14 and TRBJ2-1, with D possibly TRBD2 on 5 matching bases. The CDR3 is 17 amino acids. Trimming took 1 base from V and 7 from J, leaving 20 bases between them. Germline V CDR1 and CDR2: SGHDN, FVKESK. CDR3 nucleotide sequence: TGTGCCAGCAGCCAAGGGTTGGTAGTTGGACTTAGGAATGAGCAGTTCTTC. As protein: CASSQGLVVGLRNEQFF.

The CDR3: CASSSARGTSANYEQYF. The DNA for the CDR3 is TGTGCCAGCAGCTCGGCTAGGGGGACTAGCGCGAACTACGAGCAGTACTTC. V is TRBV9 and J is TRBJ2-7, with 10 bases fitting TRBD2. This CDR3 has 17 amino acids. Trimming cost V 4 bases and J 3 bases; bases outside gene matches: 13. Germline V gene sequence: CDR1 SGDLS, CDR2 YYNGEE.

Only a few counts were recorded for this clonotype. CDR3 amino acids: CSAEKDGNEQFF. In DNA, the CDR3 is TGCAGTGCTGAAAAGGACGGCAATGAGCAGTTCTTC. The V and J genes are TRBV20-1 and TRBJ2-1, with D unclear. Germline V lookup: CDR1 DFQATT, CDR2 SNEGSKA (reference sequence). Trimming removed 5 bases at V and 6 bases at J, with 11 bases between. This CDR3 spans 12 amino acids.

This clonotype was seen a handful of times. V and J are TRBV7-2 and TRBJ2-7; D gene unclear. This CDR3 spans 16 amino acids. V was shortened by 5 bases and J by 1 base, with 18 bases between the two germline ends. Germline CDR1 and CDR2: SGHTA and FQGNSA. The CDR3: CASSPILRSGSYEQYF. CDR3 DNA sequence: TGTGCCAGCAGCCCAATTCTCCGGTCTGGGTCCTACGAGCAGTACTTC.

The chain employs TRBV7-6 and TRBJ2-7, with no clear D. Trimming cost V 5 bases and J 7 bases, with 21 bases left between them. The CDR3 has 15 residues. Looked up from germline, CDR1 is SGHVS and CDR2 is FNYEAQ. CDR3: CASSPTVSTAGEQYF. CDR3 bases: TGTGCCAGCAGCCCAACAGTTAGCACGGCCGGGGAGCAGTACTTC.

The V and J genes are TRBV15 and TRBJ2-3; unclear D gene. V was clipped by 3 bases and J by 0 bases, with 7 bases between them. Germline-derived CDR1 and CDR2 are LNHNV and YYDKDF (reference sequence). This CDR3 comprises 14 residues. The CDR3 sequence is CATSSLGSTDTQYF. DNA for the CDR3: TGTGCCACCAGCAGTTTAGGGAGCACAGATACGCAGTATTTT.

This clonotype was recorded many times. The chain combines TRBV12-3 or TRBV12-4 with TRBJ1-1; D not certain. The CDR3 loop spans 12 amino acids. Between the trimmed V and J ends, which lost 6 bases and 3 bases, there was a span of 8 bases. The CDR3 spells CASSLGYTEAFF. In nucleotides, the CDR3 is TGTGCCAGCAGCTTGGGGTACACTGAAGCTTTCTTT.

The CDR3 sequence is CACRRTLLAADTQYF. CDR3 DNA sequence: TGTGCCTGCCGGAGAACACTGCTAGCGGCAGATACGCAGTATTTT. The gene calls are TRBV30 and TRBJ2-3; 7 bases fit TRBD2. J lost 4 bases, V lost 6 bases, and 13 bases had no gene match. CDR3 size: 15 residues. CDR1 is GTSNPN and CDR2 is SVGIG in the germline V gene (reference sequence). Full variable domain (rest looked up from reference TRBV30 and TRBJ2-3): SQTIHQWPATLVQPVGSPLSLECTVEGTSNPNLYWYRQAAGRGLQLLFYSVGIGQISSEVPQNLSASRPQDRQFILSSKKLLLSDSGFYLCACRRTLLAADTQYFGPGTRLTVL.

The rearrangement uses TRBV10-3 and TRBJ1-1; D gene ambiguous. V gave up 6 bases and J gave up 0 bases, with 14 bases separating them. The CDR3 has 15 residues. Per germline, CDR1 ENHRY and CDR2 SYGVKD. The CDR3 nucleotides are TGTGCCATCAGGCCGATCGGGAGCATGAACACTGAAGCTTTCTTT. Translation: CAIRPIGSMNTEAFF.

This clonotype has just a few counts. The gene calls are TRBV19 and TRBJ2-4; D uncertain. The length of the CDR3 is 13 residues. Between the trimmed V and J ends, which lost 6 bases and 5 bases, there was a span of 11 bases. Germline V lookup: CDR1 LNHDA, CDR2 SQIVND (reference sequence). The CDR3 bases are TGTGCCAGTAGGCCCCCGAATCAAAACATTCAGTACTTC. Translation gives CASRPPNQNIQYF.

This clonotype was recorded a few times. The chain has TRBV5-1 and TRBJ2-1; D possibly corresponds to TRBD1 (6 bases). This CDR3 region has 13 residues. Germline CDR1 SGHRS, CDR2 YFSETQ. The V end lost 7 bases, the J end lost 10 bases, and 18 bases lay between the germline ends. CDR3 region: CASASGQIKEQFF. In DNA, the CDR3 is TGCGCCAGCGCCAGTGGACAGATTAAAGAGCAGTTCTTC.

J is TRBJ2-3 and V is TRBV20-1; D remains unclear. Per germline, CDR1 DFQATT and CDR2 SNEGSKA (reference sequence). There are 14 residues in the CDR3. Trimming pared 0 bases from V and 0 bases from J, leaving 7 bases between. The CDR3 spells CSARDKSSTDTQYF. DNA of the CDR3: TGCAGTGCTAGAGACAAATCTAGCACAGATACGCAGTATTTT.

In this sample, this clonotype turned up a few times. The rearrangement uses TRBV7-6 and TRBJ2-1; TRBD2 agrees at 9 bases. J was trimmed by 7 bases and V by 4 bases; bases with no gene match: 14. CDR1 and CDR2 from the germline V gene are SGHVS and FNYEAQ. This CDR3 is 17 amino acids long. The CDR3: CASSSSAGTSRWNEQFF. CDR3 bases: TGTGCCAGCAGCTCGAGCGCCGGGACTAGCCGTTGGAATGAGCAGTTCTTC.

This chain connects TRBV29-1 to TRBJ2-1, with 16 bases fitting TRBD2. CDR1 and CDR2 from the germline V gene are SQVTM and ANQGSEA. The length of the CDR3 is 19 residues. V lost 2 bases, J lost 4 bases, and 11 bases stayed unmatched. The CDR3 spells CSVERAGTSGRAGYNEQFF. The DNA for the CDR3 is TGCAGCGTTGAACGAGCCGGGACTAGCGGGAGGGCGGGGTACAATGAGCAGTTCTTC.

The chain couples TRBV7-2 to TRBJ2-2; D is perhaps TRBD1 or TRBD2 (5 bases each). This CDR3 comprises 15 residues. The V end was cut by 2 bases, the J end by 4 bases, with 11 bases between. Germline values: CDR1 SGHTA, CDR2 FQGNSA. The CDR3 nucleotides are TGTGCCAGCAGCTTAAAGAGGGGAAGCACCGGGGAGCTGTTTTTT. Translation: CASSLKRGSTGELFF.

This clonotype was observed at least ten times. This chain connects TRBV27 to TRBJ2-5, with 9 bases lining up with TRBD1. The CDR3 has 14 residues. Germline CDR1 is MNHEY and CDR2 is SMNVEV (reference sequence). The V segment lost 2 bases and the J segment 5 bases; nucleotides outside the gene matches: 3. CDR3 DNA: TGTGCCAGCAGTTTAATACAGGGGGCCGAGACCCAGTACTTC. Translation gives CASSLIQGAETQYF.

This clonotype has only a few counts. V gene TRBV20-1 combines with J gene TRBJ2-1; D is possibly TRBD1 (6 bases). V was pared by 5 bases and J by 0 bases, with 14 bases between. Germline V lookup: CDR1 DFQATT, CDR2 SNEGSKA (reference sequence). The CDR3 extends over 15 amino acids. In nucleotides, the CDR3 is TGCAGTGCTTCGGGACAACCAAGCTCCTACAATGAGCAGTTCTTC. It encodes CSASGQPSSYNEQFF.

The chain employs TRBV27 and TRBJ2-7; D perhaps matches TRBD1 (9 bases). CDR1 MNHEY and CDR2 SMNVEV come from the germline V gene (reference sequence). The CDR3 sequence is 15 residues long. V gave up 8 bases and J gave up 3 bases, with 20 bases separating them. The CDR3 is CASAFGRGQGYEQYF. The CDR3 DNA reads TGTGCCAGCGCCTTCGGGAGGGGACAGGGCTACGAGCAGTACTTC.

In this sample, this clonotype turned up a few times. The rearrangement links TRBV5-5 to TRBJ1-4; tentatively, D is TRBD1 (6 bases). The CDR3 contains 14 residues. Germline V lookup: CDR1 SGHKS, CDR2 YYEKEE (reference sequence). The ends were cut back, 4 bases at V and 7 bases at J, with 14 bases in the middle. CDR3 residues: CASSPFDRFEKLFF. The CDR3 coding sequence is TGTGCCAGCAGCCCGTTCGACAGGTTTGAAAAACTGTTTTTT.

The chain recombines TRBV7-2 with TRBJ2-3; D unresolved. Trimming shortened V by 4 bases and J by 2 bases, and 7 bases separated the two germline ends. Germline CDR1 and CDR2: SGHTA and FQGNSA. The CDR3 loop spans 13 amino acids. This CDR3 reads CASSYTNTDTQYF. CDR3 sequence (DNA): TGTGCCAGCAGCTACACCAACACAGATACGCAGTATTTT.